The clone carrying this T cell receptor beta chain was counted between two and nine times. What it binds is not known. RNA was extracted from bulk tissue without any cell sorting. Donors were chemotherapy-naive, newly diagnosed lung cancer surgical patients in China, August–November 2014. The CDR3 sequence is 15 residues long. V gave up 0 bases and J gave up 4 bases; unmatched junction bases: 3. Germline lookup yields CDR1 DFQATT and CDR2 SNEGSKA (reference sequence). TCRbeta libraries were built with three rounds of nested PCR, modified from ARM-PCR. A single record per CDR3 protein comes from TCRdb applying MiXCR to the multiplex PCR reads. The sample lists around 200,000 distinct CDR3 sequences, about 71% occurring once. These data belong to a study of tumor and adjacent non-tumor tissue in lung cancer. Study-wide background: Stage I to III disease affected over nine men and roughly five women aged roughly 31 to 80. The study's findings and limits: Normal lung showed higher cumulative top 100 clone frequency than tumor.

This TCR came from a man in his 60s with non-small cell lung cancer. V and J are TRBV20-1 and TRBJ1-1; 12 bases are a match to TRBD1. Sequencing input: lung tumor tissue. The CDR3 sequence: CSARDPGQGATEAFF. DNA of the CDR3: TGCAGTGCTAGAGATCCGGGACAGGGGGCCACTGAAGCTTTCTTT.